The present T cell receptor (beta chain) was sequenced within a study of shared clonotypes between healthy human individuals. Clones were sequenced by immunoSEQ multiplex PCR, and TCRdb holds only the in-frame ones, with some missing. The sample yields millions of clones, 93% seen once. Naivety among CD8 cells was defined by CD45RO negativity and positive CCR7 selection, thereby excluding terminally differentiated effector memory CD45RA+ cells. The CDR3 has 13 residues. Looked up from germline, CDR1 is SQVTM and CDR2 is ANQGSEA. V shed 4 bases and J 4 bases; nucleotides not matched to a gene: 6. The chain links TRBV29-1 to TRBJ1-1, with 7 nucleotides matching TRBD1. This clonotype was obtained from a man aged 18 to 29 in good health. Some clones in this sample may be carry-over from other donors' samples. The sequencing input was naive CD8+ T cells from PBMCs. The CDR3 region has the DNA TGCAGCGTTGTAGAGGGGGCGAGCACTGAAGCTTTCTTT. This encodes CSVVEGASTEAFF. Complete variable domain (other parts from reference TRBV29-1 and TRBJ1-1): SAVISQKPSRDICQRGTSLTIQCQVDSQVTMMFWYRQQPGQSLTLIATANQGSEATYESGFVIDKFPISRPNLTFSTLTVSNMSPEDSSIYLCSVVEGASTEAFFGQGTRLTVV.